Below are 25 T cell receptor beta chains sequenced from a single sample in a study of cytomegalovirus exposure and HLA in healthy donors. Researchers ran the PCR with 60 Vbeta and 13 Jbeta primers. The repertoire was sequenced with immunoSEQ multiplex PCR; TCRdb's copy has only in-frame clones and lacks some. The sample has about 130,000 clones; about 80% are singletons. The sequenced sample was PBMCs. Receptor source: a man in his thirties or forties in good health and CMV-seropositive.

This rearrangement joins TRBV6-5 to TRBJ2-1, with 7 nucleotides matching TRBD2. This CDR3 contains 13 residues. Germline CDR1 is MNHEY and CDR2 is SVGAGI. The V and J ends lost 7 bases and 7 bases, in that order; junction bases with no gene match: 7. Written as DNA, the CDR3 is TGTGCCAGCACCGAAATGGGGGGGAATGAGCAGTTCTTC. Protein sequence: CASTEMGGNEQFF.

This clone is a singleton in its sample. V gene TRBV6-5 combines with J gene TRBJ2-3; D is possibly TRBD1 (7 bases). The CDR3 is made up of 14 amino acids. The V gene lost 6 bases and the J gene lost 1 base, with 11 bases spanning the gap. Germline V gene lookup returns CDR1 MNHEY and CDR2 SVGAGI. The CDR3: CASSRGDGTDTQYF. CDR3 coding DNA: TGTGCCAGCAGCAGGGGGGATGGCACAGATACGCAGTATTTT.

The rearrangement joins TRBV19 to TRBJ1-2; D uncertain. In germline, CDR1 is LNHDA, CDR2 SQIVND (reference sequence). V lost 0 bases and J lost 4, with 6 bases in between. This CDR3 comprises 13 residues. As DNA, the CDR3 is TGTGCCAGTAGTATAGAACCAGTCTATGGCTACACCTTC. This codes for CASSIEPVYGYTF.

The J gene is TRBJ2-7, the V gene TRBV25-1; D gene uncertain. The CDR3 is made up of 15 amino acids. Germline V CDR1 and CDR2: MGHDK, SYGVNS. Trimming cost V 2 bases and J 4 bases, with 15 bases left between them. As DNA, the CDR3 is TGTGCCAGCAGTGAAATGCGGCAGTCCAAATACGAGCAGTACTTC. Translated: CASSEMRQSKYEQYF.

Comment on this clone: Germline and junction disagree at one end, which may indicate a read error. V gene TRBV6-5 combines with J gene TRBJ2-3; D may be TRBD1 (5 bases). Germline CDR1 is MNHEY and CDR2 is SVGAGI. This CDR3 has 13 amino acids. CDR3 nucleotides: TGTGCCAGCAGTTACTCGAAAGGACACCAAGAGCATTTT. Amino acids: CASSYSKGHQEHF.

J is TRBJ2-1 and V is TRBV19; TRBD1 matches at 11 bases. Germline V CDR1 and CDR2: LNHDA, SQIVND (reference sequence). The CDR3 length is 15 residues. Trimming cost V 8 bases and J 7 bases; bases outside gene matches: 10. For the CDR3, the DNA is TGTGCCAGTCTTTTTTCGGGACAGGGGGTGAATGAGCAGTTCTTC. Translation gives CASLFSGQGVNEQFF.

The chain employs TRBV19 and TRBJ2-1; TRBD2 is a possible D gene (6 bases). Trimming pared 5 bases from V and 8 bases from J, leaving 28 bases between. This CDR3 spans 18 amino acids. From germline, CDR1 is LNHDA and CDR2 SQIVND (reference sequence). CDR3 DNA: TGTGCCAGTAGTCCCCTGGGAAGGGCGCGGGATACGGGTTATGAGCAGTTCTTC. It specifies CASSPLGRARDTGYEQFF.

V gene TRBV27 combines with J gene TRBJ2-7; 7 nucleotides match TRBD1. Germline V lookup: CDR1 MNHEY, CDR2 SMNVEV (reference sequence). The CDR3 is 15 residues long. V lost 5 bases to trimming and J lost 3 bases; unmatched junction nucleotides: 10. CDR3 amino acids: CASSPMTGLVYEQYF. CDR3 DNA: TGTGCCAGCAGTCCGATGACAGGGCTTGTCTACGAGCAGTACTTC.

The CDR3 DNA follows: TGTGCCAGCACTCTCTTACAGGGACCTCTCTATGGCTACACCTTC. Its protein product is CASTLLQGPLYGYTF. This rearrangement joins TRBV6-1 to TRBJ1-2; possible D gene TRBD1, 6 bases. The germline V gene encodes CDR1 MNHNS and CDR2 SASEGT. The CDR3 covers 15 residues. V lost 7 bases, J lost 4 bases, and 19 bases lay in between.

This clone has just one count. The CDR3 loop reads CASKERGGSSYNEQFF. The CDR3 DNA sequence: TGTGCCAGCAAAGAGCGGGGTGGGAGCTCCTACAATGAGCAGTTCTTC. V gene TRBV25-1 combines with J gene TRBJ2-1; 7 bases map to TRBD2. CDR1 and CDR2 (germline): MGHDK, SYGVNS. The V gene end was trimmed by 7 bases and the J gene end by 0 bases; junction bases not matched to a gene: 9. The CDR3 covers 16 residues.

The V and J genes are TRBV6-6 and TRBJ2-4; weak D call: TRBD1 (6 bases). The CDR3 contains 13 residues. Per the germline V gene, CDR1 is MNHNY and CDR2 is SVGAGI (reference sequence). V shed 4 bases and J shed 8 bases, with 12 bases lying between them. The CDR3 DNA sequence: TGTGCCAGCAGTTTCAAAGAGGGGGACATTCAGTACTTC. Residues: CASSFKEGDIQYF.

V gene TRBV7-9 combines with J gene TRBJ1-2, with D perhaps TRBD1 (6 bases). The CDR3 extends over 14 amino acids. Germline CDR1 is SEHNR and CDR2 is FQNEAQ (reference sequence). Trimming left V 3 bases short and J 4 bases short, with 12 bases between. In DNA, the CDR3 is TGTGCCAGCAGCTTGGACAGCGAGCTCTATGGCTACACCTTC. This gives the protein CASSLDSELYGYTF.

This sequence joins TRBV5-1 and TRBJ1-6; 7 bases are shared with TRBD1. Trimming at V came to 4 bases and at J to 12 bases, leaving 7 bases not matched to a gene. The CDR3 sequence is 13 residues long. The V gene's germline CDR1 is SGHRS and CDR2 YFSETQ. The CDR3 coding sequence is TGCGCCAGCAGCGAAAGGACAGGACTACCCCTCCACTTT. Translated, it gives CASSERTGLPLHF.

The V call is TRBV6-5, the J call TRBJ2-2; TRBD1 aligns across 8 bases. Germline V CDR1 and CDR2: MNHEY, SVGAGI. The trim removed 2 bases at V and 3 bases at J, leaving 2 bases unmatched. The CDR3 totals 15 residues. DNA of the CDR3: TGTGCCAGCAGTTACGTCAGGGGGCACACCGGGGAGCTGTTTTTT. It encodes CASSYVRGHTGELFF.

The chain links TRBV15 to TRBJ1-6; possibly TRBD1 for D (6 bases). The CDR3 runs 15 residues. The germline gives CDR1 LNHNV, CDR2 YYDKDF (reference sequence). V gave up 0 bases and J gave up 4 bases, with 7 bases separating them. The CDR3 nucleotides read TGTGCCACCAGCAGAGATGGACAGTATAATTCACCCCTCCACTTT. Translation gives CATSRDGQYNSPLHF.

The genes are TRBV6-5 and TRBJ2-5, with 7 bases aligning to TRBD2. After removal of 5 bases from V and 2 bases from J, the junction contained 5 bases not matched to a gene. There are 14 residues in the CDR3. CDR1 and CDR2 (germline): MNHEY, SVGAGI. This CDR3 reads CASSRLAGQETQYF. The CDR3 DNA reads as TGTGCCAGCAGTCGACTAGCAGGTCAAGAGACCCAGTACTTC.

The chain couples TRBV6-1 to TRBJ2-5; TRBD1 might be the D (6 bases). This CDR3 has 14 amino acids. V gave up 1 base and J gave up 5 bases, with 11 bases separating them. Germline V gives CDR1 MNHNS, CDR2 SASEGT. This chain's CDR3 is CASSEGPGEETQYF. The CDR3 nucleotides read TGTGCCAGCAGTGAAGGTCCAGGGGAGGAGACCCAGTACTTC.

V is TRBV29-1 and J is TRBJ2-7, with TRBD1 as a possible D gene (5 bases). The germline V gene encodes CDR1 SQVTM and CDR2 ANQGSEA. V dropped 5 bases and J dropped 3 bases, with 14 bases sitting between them. The CDR3 runs 13 residues. For the CDR3, the DNA is TGCAGCGTTAGGGGCGATGTAAACTACGAGCAGTACTTC. Protein: CSVRGDVNYEQYF.

This clone was seen more than once but under ten times. CDR3 in amino acids: CASSEQTGVLTDTQYF. The CDR3 nucleotides are TGTGCCAGCAGTGAGCAAACAGGGGTTTTAACAGATACGCAGTATTTT. V is TRBV25-1 and J is TRBJ2-3; TRBD1 aligns across 7 bases. V lost 3 bases to trimming and J lost 3 bases; unmatched junction nucleotides: 9. Germline lookup yields CDR1 MGHDK and CDR2 SYGVNS. The CDR3 runs 16 residues.

The rearrangement uses TRBV11-1 and TRBJ1-2, with D uncertain. The germline V gene encodes CDR1 SGHAT and CDR2 FQDESV (reference sequence). This CDR3 contains 12 residues. With 3 bases removed from V and 1 base from J, the gap between germline ends came to 3 bases. Here the CDR3 reads CASSFSNYGYTF. Here the CDR3 DNA reads TGTGCCAGCAGCTTTAGTAACTATGGCTACACCTTC. Filled out from reference TRBV11-1 and TRBJ1-2, the complete variable domain reads EAEVAQSPRYKITEKSQAVAFWCDPISGHATLYWYRQILGQGPELLVQFQDESVVDDSQLPKDRFSAERLKGVDSTLKIQPAELGDSAMYLCASSFSNYGYTFGSGTRLTVV.

This clone was seen a single time. The chain joins TRBV9 to TRBJ2-5, with 13 nucleotides matching TRBD2. V dropped 0 bases and J dropped 5; count of bases not matched to a gene: 10. The CDR3 is 18 residues long. Germline-derived CDR1 and CDR2 are SGDLS and YYNGEE. The CDR3 DNA is TGTGCCAGCAGCGTAGGTGGGACTAGCGGGGCCGGGGGGGAGACCCAGTACTTC. Its protein product is CASSVGGTSGAGGETQYF. Complete variable domain (other parts from reference TRBV9 and TRBJ2-5): DSGVTQTPKHLITATGQRVTLRCSPRSGDLSVYWYQQSLDQGLQFLIQYYNGEERAKGNILERFSAQQFPDLHSELNLSSLELGDSALYFCASSVGGTSGAGGETQYFGPGTRLLVL.

The rearrangement links TRBV27 to TRBJ2-1; 7 positions match TRBD2. The germline V gene encodes CDR1 MNHEY and CDR2 SMNVEV (reference sequence). V shed 2 bases, J shed 7 bases, and the junction held 2 bases outside the gene matches. CDR3 length: 13 residues. CDR3: CASSLLGGNEQFF. CDR3 bases: TGTGCCAGCAGTTTACTGGGGGGGAATGAGCAGTTCTTC.

On this clone: At the DNA level, this CDR3 is encoded by other sequences in the same sample as well. This chain links TRBV6-1 with TRBJ2-7; 7 bases fit TRBD1. The trim removed 2 bases at V and 9 bases at J, leaving 7 bases unmatched. This CDR3 contains 13 residues. Germline lookup yields CDR1 MNHNS and CDR2 SASEGT. The CDR3 sequence is CASSEPHRTGQYF. As DNA, the CDR3 is TGTGCCAGCAGTGAACCCCACAGGACAGGGCAGTACTTC.

The genes are TRBV6-5 and TRBJ1-3; 8 bases are a match to TRBD1. The CDR3 runs to 13 residues. V was clipped by 7 bases and J by 7 bases; unmatched bases: 6. CDR1 is MNHEY and CDR2 is SVGAGI in the germline V gene. The CDR3 bases are TGTGCCAGCAACCCGGACAGGGCGAACACCATATATTTT. As protein: CASNPDRANTIYF.

In its sample, this clone was seen once. This chain connects TRBV9 to TRBJ2-3, with D possibly TRBD1 on 6 matching bases. Germline lookup yields CDR1 SGDLS and CDR2 YYNGEE. The length of the CDR3 is 17 residues. V lost 4 bases, J lost 7 bases, and 25 bases lay in between. This CDR3 reads CASSPPIQGKGFYTQYF. DNA for the CDR3: TGTGCCAGCAGCCCCCCTATCCAGGGGAAAGGATTCTATACGCAGTATTTT.